A single sample gave rise to the 18 T cell receptor beta chains below, sequenced in a study of T cells in Graves' hyperthyroidism and ophthalmopathy. TCR beta CDR3 regions were amplified from RNA. The TCR CDR3 was amplified in a first-round RT-PCR using the HTBI primer set. TCRdb re-called the multiplex PCR reads through MiXCR, storing one row per CDR3 protein. The sample lists roughly 580,000 distinct CDR3 sequences; around 14% were seen once. Sequencing was performed on blood. Receptors were obtained from a woman aged 25 to 39 with Graves' hyperthyroidism that later progressed to Graves' ophthalmopathy.

This clonotype was detected a few times. The chain employs TRBV4-1 and TRBJ1-5; D unresolved. The CDR3 consists of 15 residues. The V and J ends lost 0 bases and 5 bases respectively, with 11 bases between them. CDR1 and CDR2 (germline): MGHRA, YSYEKL. In DNA form, the CDR3 reads TGCGCCAGCAGCCAAGAAAGGGCAGGTTATCAGCCCCAGCATTTT. It encodes CASSQERAGYQPQHF.

In its sample, this clonotype was seen many times. The CDR3 nucleotides are TGTGCCAGCTCACCAGGGGGAGCCGTCCACGAGCAGTACTTC. This codes for CASSPGGAVHEQYF. J is TRBJ2-7 and V is TRBV18, with D perhaps matching TRBD1 or TRBD2 (5 bases each). This CDR3 region has 14 residues. With 2 bases removed from V and 5 bases from J, the gap between germline ends came to 13 bases. Germline V lookup: CDR1 KGHSH, CDR2 LQKENI.

This clonotype was seen many times. CDR3 bases: TGTGCCAGCAGCCTATATGGACAGGGTGCCACCTACGAGCAGTACTTC. It translates to CASSLYGQGATYEQYF. V gene TRBV11-2 combines with J gene TRBJ2-7; 8 bases map to TRBD1. The CDR3 runs to 16 residues. The germline CDR1 and CDR2 sequences are SGHAT and FQNNGV. Germline trimming cut 5 bases from V and 2 bases from J; bases unmatched to any gene: 11.

In this sample, this clonotype turned up a few times. The chain combines TRBV30 with TRBJ1-6; 9 nucleotides align to TRBD1. This CDR3 has 15 residues. V shed 5 bases, J shed 7 bases, and the junction held 9 bases outside the gene matches. The germline CDR1 and CDR2 sequences are GTSNPN and SVGIG (reference sequence). The CDR3 sequence is CAWHQPGQGNSPLHF. The CDR3 region has the DNA TGTGCCTGGCACCAACCGGGACAGGGAAATTCACCCCTCCACTTT. Based on the CDR3 plus reference TRBV30 and TRBJ1-6, the full variable domain is SQTIHQWPATLVQPVGSPLSLECTVEGTSNPNLYWYRQAAGRGLQLLFYSVGIGQISSEVPQNLSASRPQDRQFILSSKKLLLSDSGFYLCAWHQPGQGNSPLHFGNGTRLTVT.

This clonotype has a handful of counts. The chain employs TRBV28 and TRBJ1-2, with 7 bases matching TRBD1. The V and J ends lost 5 bases and 8 bases, in that order; junction bases with no gene match: 8. This CDR3 region has 13 residues. Germline CDR1 is MDHEN and CDR2 is SYDVKM. The CDR3 DNA reads as TGTGCCAGCAGTCTTGACAGGGCTGCCGGCTACACCTTC. It yields the protein CASSLDRAAGYTF.

At least ten counts were recorded for this clonotype. V usage is TRBV19 and J usage is TRBJ2-1; the D gene is possibly TRBD2 (6 bases). The CDR3 runs to 14 residues. The germline gives CDR1 LNHDA, CDR2 SQIVND (reference sequence). The V gene lost 7 bases and the J gene lost 3 bases, with 13 bases spanning the gap. The CDR3 protein is CASNPRRDYNEQFF. CDR3 nucleotide sequence: TGTGCCAGTAACCCCCGGCGGGACTACAATGAGCAGTTCTTC.

Many counts were recorded for this clonotype. The V gene is TRBV28, the J gene TRBJ1-4; D might be TRBD1 (6 bases). The CDR3 spans 15 residues. Germline values: CDR1 MDHEN, CDR2 SYDVKM. Between the trimmed V and J ends, which lost 6 bases and 8 bases, there was a span of 19 bases. Here the CDR3 DNA reads TGTGCCAGCAGGTCCTACAGGGCCTCGGAAGAAAAACTGTTTTTT. Translation gives CASRSYRASEEKLFF.

This clonotype was observed at least ten times. This rearrangement joins TRBV18 to TRBJ2-2; no clear D gene. Looked up from germline, CDR1 is KGHSH and CDR2 is LQKENI. The CDR3 is 14 amino acids. V lost 2 bases and J lost 0, with 4 bases in between. CDR3 DNA sequence: TGTGCCAGCTCACCAACGACGAACACCGGGGAGCTGTTTTTT. Residues: CASSPTTNTGELFF.

In this sample, this clonotype turned up many times. The chain links TRBV11-2 to TRBJ1-1; D remains unclear. V was clipped by 0 bases and J by 0 bases, with 20 bases between them. Germline CDR1 reads SGHAT; CDR2 reads FQNNGV. CDR3 length equals 19 residues. The CDR3 nucleotides are TGTGCCAGCAGCTTAGATTTGGGTTCGGGGATAGGGATGAACACTGAAGCTTTCTTT. Protein: CASSLDLGSGIGMNTEAFF.

This clonotype has a handful of counts. The chain employs TRBV6-1 and TRBJ2-7; 9 positions match TRBD2. The CDR3 length is 15 residues. Germline CDR1 MNHNS, CDR2 SASEGT. V was pared by 7 bases and J by 4 bases, with 11 bases of the junction left unmatched. CDR3 in amino acids: CASTSGLAKTYEQYF. CDR3 in DNA: TGTGCCAGCACCTCCGGACTAGCGAAAACTTACGAGCAGTACTTC.

By share of the sample, this clonotype is medium-sized. The V and J genes are TRBV7-2 and TRBJ2-3; D is uncertain. This CDR3 has 14 amino acids. Trimming pared 1 base from V and 4 bases from J, leaving 9 bases between. Per germline, CDR1 SGHTA and CDR2 FQGNSA. The CDR3 here is CASSLGTEADTQYF. CDR3 in DNA: TGTGCCAGCAGCTTAGGAACAGAGGCAGATACGCAGTATTTT.

This clonotype was observed a few times. This rearrangement joins TRBV14 to TRBJ2-4; either TRBD1 or TRBD2 may supply D (7 bases each). Trimming left V 2 bases short and J 8 bases short, with 13 bases between. The CDR3 has 14 residues. Per germline, CDR1 SGHDN and CDR2 FVKESK. The CDR3 loop reads CASSQQGGEDIQYF. The CDR3 DNA reads as TGTGCCAGCAGCCAACAGGGGGGGGAGGACATTCAGTACTTC.

In its sample, this clonotype was seen many times. CDR3 sequence: CASRLAGGGDTQYF. The CDR3 DNA follows: TGTGCCAGCAGATTAGCGGGAGGGGGGGATACGCAGTATTTT. The J gene is TRBJ2-3, the V gene TRBV25-1; 11 bases fit TRBD2. The CDR3 consists of 14 residues. V lost 6 bases, J lost 6 bases, and 5 bases stayed unmatched. Germline V gives CDR1 MGHDK, CDR2 SYGVNS.

This clonotype appeared a few times. This chain links TRBV15 with TRBJ2-7, with 10 nucleotides matching TRBD2. V shed 0 bases, J shed 7 bases, and the junction held 15 bases outside the gene matches. The germline gives CDR1 LNHNV, CDR2 YYDKDF (reference sequence). The CDR3 covers 18 residues. As DNA, the CDR3 is TGTGCCACCAGCAGAGATCCCCCCGTAGCGGGAGGAATTGGGGAGCAGTACTTC. It encodes CATSRDPPVAGGIGEQYF.

Many counts were recorded for this clonotype. The rearrangement links TRBV7-8 to TRBJ1-1; D unresolved. The V gene lost 0 bases and the J gene lost 3 bases, with 11 bases spanning the gap. CDR1 SGHVS and CDR2 FQNEAQ come from the germline V gene. The CDR3 is 15 residues long. The CDR3 spells CASSLAVGPYTEAFF. The CDR3 DNA reads TGTGCCAGCAGCTTAGCGGTAGGACCCTACACTGAAGCTTTCTTT.

This clonotype was counted ten times or more. This chain joins TRBV28 and TRBJ2-7; D uncertain. The length of the CDR3 is 11 residues. V was shortened by 7 bases and J by 3 bases, with 7 bases between the two germline ends. CDR1 MDHEN and CDR2 SYDVKM come from the germline V gene. The CDR3 here is CASTRHYEQYF. In DNA form, the CDR3 reads TGTGCCAGCACGCGACACTACGAGCAGTACTTC.

This clonotype was observed a few times. The rearrangement joins TRBV15 to TRBJ1-4; the D is unclear. Germline values: CDR1 LNHNV, CDR2 YYDKDF (reference sequence). The CDR3 sequence is 15 residues long. Trimming removed 6 bases from V and 16 bases from J, with 27 bases in between. The CDR3 loop is CATRSRPAELEKTFF. As DNA, the CDR3 is TGTGCCACCAGAAGCCGGCCCGCCGAGTTAGAAAAAACGTTTTTT.

This clonotype was seen ten or more times. The chain couples TRBV24-1 to TRBJ1-1; D unclear. Germline values: CDR1 KGHDR, CDR2 SFDVKD. This CDR3 spans 14 amino acids. V was cut by 4 bases and J by 0 bases, with 8 bases left in between. As DNA, the CDR3 is TGTGCCACCAGTGAGGGCGGCATGAACACTGAAGCTTTCTTT. This encodes CATSEGGMNTEAFF.